The source of this T cell receptor beta chain is a study of T cells in Graves' hyperthyroidism and ophthalmopathy. From less than 13 ml of fresh peripheral blood, PBMCs were isolated. This clonotype was recorded a few times. The CDR3 has 16 residues. Trimming cost V 4 bases and J 3 bases; bases outside gene matches: 10. Germline CDR1 MNHEY, CDR2 SVGEGT. Amplification targeted TCR beta CDR3 regions from RNA transcripts. A first-round RT-PCR of the TCR CDR3 used the HTBI primer set. TCRdb reprocessed the multiplex PCR reads via MiXCR and lists one record per CDR3 protein. This table has a few hundred thousand distinct CDR3 sequences, around 25% appearing once.

The sequence was obtained from a man aged 45-65 years with Graves' hyperthyroidism. The sample was blood. The V gene is TRBV6-2 or TRBV6-3, the J gene TRBJ2-3; 7 nucleotides align to TRBD1. DNA of the CDR3: TGTGCCAGCAGTTGGGATCGGACAGGAATTACAGATACGCAGTATTTT. Translation: CASSWDRTGITDTQYF.